This TCR beta chain emerged from a study of T-cell memory formation after mild COVID-19. V lost 6 bases and J lost 3, with 8 bases in between. The CDR3 length is 12 residues. The germline CDR1 and CDR2 sequences are MNHEY and SVGAGI. The study's findings and limits: Clones shrinking from day 15 to 85 showed even CD4/CD8 mixes; later expanders tilted CD4+.

Remarks on this clonotype: Its antigen is as yet unknown.

TCRdb itself ran the 5' RACE reads through MiXCR, one entry per CDR3 protein. Here the sample spans some 310,000 distinct CDR3 sequences, less than 25% being singletons. The TCR comes from a young man who had mild COVID-19 (a few samples of this study predate the infection). Cell type and time point are not known. The sample taken for sequencing was PBMCs or a T cell subset sorted from them (not recorded which). This rearrangement joins TRBV6-5 to TRBJ2-5; D unresolved. The CDR3 loop is CASRGAEETQYF. CDR3 in DNA: TGTGCCAGCAGGGGCGCGGAAGAGACCCAGTACTTC.